These T cell receptor beta chains were read from a single sample in a study of T cells in localized non-small cell lung cancer. TCRdb's table, derived via immunoSEQ multiplex PCR, lists solely in-frame clones and lacks some. Of almost 65,000 clones in the sample, about 90% were seen once. The source was peripheral blood, collected before any cancer treatment. These receptors all come from a woman between 40 and 69 years old with stage I lung adenocarcinoma. The CDR3 runs from the conserved cysteine through the conserved F or W. Each record gives: D gene, clone size, V gene, J gene, CDR3 protein, CDR3 DNA. A D gene is named only where the DNA matches it firmly. Size tells how often a clone was seen (once, few, many) or the class of an expanded clone, and some rows leave it out.

>NA|NA|TRBV7-6|TRBJ2-1
CASSPEGHDEQFF
TGTGCCAGCAGCCCGGAGGGCCACGACGAGCAGTTCTTC
>TRBD1|once|TRBV6-1|TRBJ1-2
CASTSTGGIGGYTF
TGTGCCAGCACCTCGACAGGGGGTATCGGTGGCTACACCTTC
>NA|NA|TRBV7-2|TRBJ2-1
CASSLVGGSAYNEQFF
TGTGCCAGCAGCTTAGTAGGGGGGAGTGCCTACAATGAGCAGTTCTTC
>NA|NA|TRBV2|TRBJ2-7
CASRRTYEQYF
TGTGCCAGCAGACGGACCTACGAGCAGTACTTC
>NA|NA|TRBV5-4|TRBJ2-5
CASSPDREETQYF
TGTGCCAGCAGCCCTGACAGAGAAGAGACCCAGTACTTC
>NA|NA|TRBV25-1|TRBJ2-6
CASAGQGANVLTF
TGTGCCAGCGCCGGACAGGGGGCCAACGTCCTGACTTTC
>NA|NA|TRBV27|TRBJ2-1
CASSLSPPGASSYNEQFF
TGTGCCAGCAGTTTATCCCCACCTGGCGCAAGCTCCTACAATGAGCAGTTCTTC
>NA|few|TRBV30|TRBJ1-2
CAWTKPRQGNYGYTF
TGTGCCTGGACCAAACCAAGGCAGGGGAACTATGGCTACACCTTC
>NA|NA|TRBV19|TRBJ1-1
CASSIDHGGMYTEAFF
TGTGCCAGTAGTATAGATCACGGCGGAATGTACACTGAAGCTTTCTTT
>NA|NA|TRBV11-2|TRBJ1-4
CASSLAAVETGKLFF
TGTGCCAGCAGCTTAGCGGCAGTCGAAACTGGAAAACTGTTTTTT
>TRBD2|NA|TRBV7-3|TRBJ2-3
CASSSTGGRAGTQYF
TGTGCCAGCAGCTCCACTGGCGGGAGGGCCGGAACGCAGTATTTT
>TRBD1|NA|TRBV19|TRBJ2-7
CASRPLSGGYGEQYF
TGTGCCAGTAGACCCTTGTCAGGGGGCTACGGCGAGCAGTACTTC
>NA|NA|TRBV7-2|TRBJ1-1
CASQLKVGTEAFF
TGTGCCAGCCAGCTGAAGGTGGGAACTGAAGCTTTCTTT
>NA|NA|TRBV5-6|TRBJ1-5
CASSLGDISNQPQHF
TGTGCCAGCAGCTTGGGAGATATTAGCAATCAGCCCCAGCATTTT
>TRBD1|once|TRBV13|TRBJ1-1
CASSFGRQGGTEAFF
TGTGCCAGCAGCTTCGGGAGACAGGGAGGTACTGAAGCTTTCTTT
>TRBD2|NA|TRBV7-8|TRBJ2-2
CASSVGLAGPGELFF
TGTGCCAGCAGCGTGGGACTAGCGGGGCCCGGGGAGCTGTTTTTT
>NA|NA|TRBV20-1|TRBJ1-3
CSARLVDTIYF
TGCAGTGCTAGATTGGTGGACACCATATATTTT
>TRBD1|few|TRBV27|TRBJ1-1
CASSSWDSRAYAFF
TGTGCCAGCAGTTCCTGGGACAGCAGGGCCTACGCTTTCTTT
>NA|NA|TRBV14|TRBJ1-1
CASSLGMNTEAFF
TGTGCCAGCAGCCTTGGGATGAACACTGAAGCTTTCTTT
>TRBD1|NA|TRBV28|TRBJ1-2
CASSPGTGGAAYTF
TGTGCCAGCAGTCCTGGGACAGGGGGCGCCGCGTACACCTTC
>NA|NA|TRBV30|TRBJ2-4
CAWSGPLQGGEYF
TGTGCCTGGAGTGGCCCCCTTCAGGGGGGTGAGTACTTC
>NA|NA|TRBV9|TRBJ2-1
CASSVEFSAYNEQFF
TGTGCCAGCAGCGTAGAGTTTAGCGCCTACAATGAGCAGTTCTTC
>NA|NA|TRBV10-3|TRBJ1-1
CAISETGNPEAFF
TGTGCCATCAGTGAGACAGGGAACCCTGAAGCTTTCTTT
>NA|NA|TRBV6-1|TRBJ2-7
CASSENLAGSRAYEQYF
TGTGCCAGCAGTGAAAATTTGGCGGGAAGCAGAGCCTACGAGCAGTACTTC
>TRBD1|NA|TRBV7-8|TRBJ1-1
CASSFRDRGPRGEAFF
TGTGCCAGCAGCTTTAGAGACAGGGGGCCGCGGGGTGAAGCTTTCTTT
>NA|NA|TRBV10-2|TRBJ2-1
CASSGGDRSSYNEQFF
TGCGCCAGCAGTGGGGGAGACAGGAGCTCCTACAATGAGCAGTTCTTC
>NA|NA|TRBV6-5|TRBJ1-5
CASNNWRGDNQPQHF
TGTGCCAGCAACAACTGGCGGGGCGATAATCAGCCCCAGCATTTT
>TRBD1|NA|TRBV27|TRBJ2-1
CASSLRTGVYNEQFF
TGTGCCAGCAGTTTAAGGACAGGAGTCTACAATGAGCAGTTCTTC
>NA|NA|TRBV9|TRBJ1-4
CASSVRGSDEKLFF
TGTGCCAGCAGCGTGCGGGGTTCTGATGAAAAACTGTTTTTT
>NA|NA|TRBV27|TRBJ2-1
CASSLWQRGGEQFF
TGTGCCAGCAGTTTATGGCAGAGGGGAGGAGAGCAGTTCTTC
>TRBD1|few|TRBV10-3|TRBJ2-7
CAISGQGPHTTPYEQYF
TGTGCCATCAGCGGACAGGGACCCCACACGACCCCTTACGAGCAGTACTTC
>NA|NA|TRBV9|TRBJ2-3
CASSAGSQGTRTDTQYF
TGTGCCAGCAGCGCCGGGAGCCAGGGGACCCGCACAGATACGCAGTATTTT
>NA|NA|TRBV7-2|TRBJ1-1
CASSLKTGNTEAFF
TGTGCCAGCAGCTTAAAGACAGGAAACACTGAAGCTTTCTTT